One TCR beta chain is described in this entry. This clone's antigen is unknown. No base qualities exist here, and no much larger clone lies one base off it. The source of the sample is a study of shared clonotypes between healthy human individuals (dated by TCRdb to the early 2020s). Study-wide context: The cohort included a few men and two women between 18 and 49 years of age. For each donor, three plates each were used for CD4 naive and CD4 memory, two plates were used for CD8 naive, and one plate was used for CD8 memory. The study deeply sequenced blood TCR repertoires of about 5 healthy adults to estimate repertoire size and the extent of clonotype sharing between individuals. To increase sequencing depth and limit assay-specific biases, different laboratories used diverse techniques to prepare libraries and sequence TCR repertoires. Between about 0.94 and 8.9 billion PBMCs per donor were obtained by leukapheresis. The study at large found these results: Pairwise subsampling led to the expectation that sequencing depth would affect the degree of clonotype sharing among donors. Estimated clonotype richness was generally larger for naive than for memory subsets. Across four donors, approximately 4.6% of naive CD4, 3% to 4% of naive CD8, 2.3% of memory CD4, and around 0.4% of memory CD8 clonotypes were shared. Because the study included only a small number of donors, the genetic and exposure-history diversity represented was limited. Sampling was restricted to blood, and TCR repertoires in tissues likely differ from the TCR repertoires found in blood. Higher generation probabilities were observed for clonotypes shared by all four sorted-subset donors than for non-shared clonotypes. Rarefaction of sorted-subset datasets indicated incomplete sequencing despite the large sequencing depth.

CD8 naive samples consisted of CD45RO-negative cells that were positively selected for CCR7, yielding a CD45RA+CCR7+ population without TemRA cells. The donors were healthy, HIV-negative adults who had no recently reported acute infections or vaccinations. Only Caucasian adults living in Nashville, Tennessee, USA were represented among the donors. After blood collection by leukapheresis, PBMCs were isolated using Ficoll-Histopaque density gradient centrifugation and then cryopreserved in the vapor phase of liquid nitrogen. Analytical flow cytometry was used to check the purity and quantity of each magnetically sorted T cell population. Genomic DNA was isolated from each sorted fraction and quantified by UV absorbance on a Nanodrop 2000c. Using the deep immunoSEQ assay, multiplex PCR amplified TCR CDR3 regions from genomic DNA. Genomic DNA extracted from each cell subset was distributed evenly over all wells of several immunoSEQ 96-well plates, and each plate served as one replicate. For sorted subsets, roughly 200 ng genomic DNA, equal to 30,000 or so T cell genomes, was loaded into each replicate PCR. Purified libraries were measured with a Qubit 3.0 fluorometer, size-checked on a Bioanalyzer 2100, and measured again with the KAPA Library Quantification kit. Every immunoSEQ 96-well plate was sequenced on a dedicated single-read 150-cycle Illumina NextSeq 550 flow cell. As for the authors' bioinformatics: The immunoSEQ output contained only junctional sequences without quality scores, so filtering could not match that applied to full-length reads. Sequences were annotated with PyIR, a Python wrapper for IgBLAST v1.9, using IMGT germline references to assign V/J genes and CDR3. Reads were filtered out if the reads had weak V/J assignments (E-value above 1e-6), no CDR3, stop codons, out-of-frame junctions, or ambiguous translated residues. A V3J clonotype was defined by an identical inferred V gene, J gene, and CDR3 amino acid sequence. To compute the percentage overlap between repertoires, the number of shared unique clonotypes was divided by the size of the smaller repertoire. Repertoire richness was assessed with RTK rarefaction, the Chao1 estimator, and Recon v2.1 estimates of unobserved clonotypes. Generation probabilities were computed with OLGA for all TCRbeta clonotypes obtained by the gDNA method from several donors. In its TCRdb copy, this immuneACCESS table keeps in-frame sequences only and misses some clones. Where compared with another copy, unresolved V genes explain less than half of these, and the others have no known cause. The D gene and trimming were derived from the DNA, and the V and J assignments and clone size from that table. The sample table contains a few million clones; only one count was recorded for around 93% of them. The biggest ten clones account for 1.5% to 2% of the sample.

The junction carries 14 bases between V and J, which are trimmed by 5 bases and 3 bases respectively. The CDR3, from cysteine to phenylalanine, totals 14 residues. Only the CDR3 DNA is retained, 42 bases long and in frame from the first base. CDR1 and CDR2, per the germline V gene (reference sequence), are LNHDA and SQIVND. This clonotype was sampled from a man aged 18 to 30 in good health. Some clones in this sample may be carry-over from other donors' samples. The sample comprised naive CD8+ T cells from PBMCs. The label giving this sample's cell subset or site can be read as: CD45RA+CCR7+. The chain is encoded by TRBV19 joined to TRBJ2-7; no D gene call is confident. The DNA sequence is given as TGTGCCAGTAGTTCGATTGCAGGTATCTACGAGCAGTACTTC. This encodes CASSSIAGIYEQYF. The reference TRBV19 and TRBJ2-7 proteins fill in what lies around the CDR3, so the full variable domain reads DGGITQSPKYLFRKEGQNVTLSCEQNLNHDAMYWYRQDPGQGLRLIYYSQIVNDFQKGDIAEGYSVSREKKESFPLTVTSAQKNPTAFYLCASSSIAGIYEQYFGPGTRLTVT.